The text below deals with one TCR beta chain. Its antigen has not been determined. Per-nucleotide qualities are absent, and no much larger clonotype sits a single base away. TCRbeta repertoires were quantified from mRNA rather than genomic DNA, which captures expressed receptors. Without cell sorting, buffy coat leukocytes were collected into Trizol, and RNA was extracted using the Direct-zol RNA MiniPrep Plus kit. EDTA blood tubes were spun right away at 4 degrees C to separate plasma, buffy coat and red blood cells. This entry belongs to a study of robustness of blood B and T cell sequencing (dated by TCRdb to the late 2010s). With regard to the full study: The study was designed to determine how much peripheral blood is required to reliably characterize an individual's TCRbeta and IgG repertoires. Each of the ten independently drawn blood samples had its TCRbeta and IgG repertoires measured. For technical replicates, two replicate TCRbeta cDNA libraries were prepared from one shared RNA pool that came from a single 10 ml draw. Results and caveats for the whole study, not just this receptor: Combining 3 or 4 tubes (roughly 30-45 ml blood) brought coverage of the top 10,000 TCRbeta clonotypes close to saturation. The 1,000 most abundant TCRbeta clonotypes from the pooled draws were detected in every single 10 ml sample. A full plateau was not reached by TCRbeta rarefaction curves, suggesting under-sequencing or many low-abundance clonotypes. Immediate fractionation was required for EDTA tubes, so the use of EDTA tubes in multi-site collections was limited. One pair of TCRbeta libraries showed evidence of cross-contamination, likely from batch processing; the shared UMI-sequence pairs were removed. Overlap of rare TCRbeta clonotypes did not improve with pooling tubes, implying much larger blood volumes would be needed to capture them. Between the technical replicate libraries, around 96% of the top 10,000 TCRbeta clonotypes in one library were also present in the other library.

The CDR1 and CDR2 encoded by the germline V gene (reference sequence) are DFQATT and SNEGSKA. The CDR3 numbers 12 residues from cysteine through phenylalanine. The sequence is cut down to CDR3 DNA, 36 bases in frame from base 1. V drops 1 base and J drops 1 base, leaving 4 bases in between. Library method: PCR. The run used an Illumina MiSeq. cDNA was made using SMARTScribe reverse transcriptase and a 5' template-switch oligo that added a universal priming site. A 12-nucleotide random unique molecular identifier (UMI) was carried by the template-switch oligo, and each cDNA molecule was tagged with this UMI. During reverse transcription, chain-specific reverse primers targeted TCRbeta transcripts. Uracil DNA glycosylase treatment was used to remove residual template-switch adapters, and a Qiagen MinElute kit was used to purify the cDNA. For the first PCR, KAPA HiFi HotStart ReadyMix was used for about 24 cycles, with amplification split across four 50 ul reactions containing step-out primers. Before further amplification, first-round PCR products were gel-purified. Illumina Nextera adapters were attached in a second PCR of seven to eight cycles, and the libraries were then purified and pooled. A 50-nucleotide 5' read captured the UMI barcode for each TCRbeta molecule. The source study handled its data this way. Reads were grouped by UMI into consensus reads using the MIGEC toolkit. Final reads were produced by merging forward and reverse consensus reads with PEAR. Identical UMI-sequence pairs found in more than one library were treated as cross-sample contamination and removed by a custom decontamination script. MIGMAP, a wrapper around IgBLAST, was used for V(D)J assignment and CDR3 extraction. A TCR clonotype was defined as sharing the same V gene, J gene and CDR3 amino acid sequence, and CDR1 and CDR2 were not sequenced. The public reads were reprocessed in TCRdb via fastp at Q25 and MiXCR, keeping in-frame beta chains. CDR3 protein duplicates are merged, each entry listing the most common genes and DNA. For this entry, the V and J calls and clone size follow TCRdb and not the study's own pipeline. This sample gives 3,600 or so distinct CDR3 sequences in total; about 56% of them show up just once. More than 25% of the sample belongs to the ten largest clones.

Sequenced sample: peripheral blood. The clonotype originates from a human donor in good health. Recombination joined TRBV20-1 with TRBJ1-1; the D gene is not confidently resolved. The nucleotides read TGCAGTGCTAGAGGTGGGAACACTGAAGCTTTCTTT. It translates to CSARGGNTEAFF.